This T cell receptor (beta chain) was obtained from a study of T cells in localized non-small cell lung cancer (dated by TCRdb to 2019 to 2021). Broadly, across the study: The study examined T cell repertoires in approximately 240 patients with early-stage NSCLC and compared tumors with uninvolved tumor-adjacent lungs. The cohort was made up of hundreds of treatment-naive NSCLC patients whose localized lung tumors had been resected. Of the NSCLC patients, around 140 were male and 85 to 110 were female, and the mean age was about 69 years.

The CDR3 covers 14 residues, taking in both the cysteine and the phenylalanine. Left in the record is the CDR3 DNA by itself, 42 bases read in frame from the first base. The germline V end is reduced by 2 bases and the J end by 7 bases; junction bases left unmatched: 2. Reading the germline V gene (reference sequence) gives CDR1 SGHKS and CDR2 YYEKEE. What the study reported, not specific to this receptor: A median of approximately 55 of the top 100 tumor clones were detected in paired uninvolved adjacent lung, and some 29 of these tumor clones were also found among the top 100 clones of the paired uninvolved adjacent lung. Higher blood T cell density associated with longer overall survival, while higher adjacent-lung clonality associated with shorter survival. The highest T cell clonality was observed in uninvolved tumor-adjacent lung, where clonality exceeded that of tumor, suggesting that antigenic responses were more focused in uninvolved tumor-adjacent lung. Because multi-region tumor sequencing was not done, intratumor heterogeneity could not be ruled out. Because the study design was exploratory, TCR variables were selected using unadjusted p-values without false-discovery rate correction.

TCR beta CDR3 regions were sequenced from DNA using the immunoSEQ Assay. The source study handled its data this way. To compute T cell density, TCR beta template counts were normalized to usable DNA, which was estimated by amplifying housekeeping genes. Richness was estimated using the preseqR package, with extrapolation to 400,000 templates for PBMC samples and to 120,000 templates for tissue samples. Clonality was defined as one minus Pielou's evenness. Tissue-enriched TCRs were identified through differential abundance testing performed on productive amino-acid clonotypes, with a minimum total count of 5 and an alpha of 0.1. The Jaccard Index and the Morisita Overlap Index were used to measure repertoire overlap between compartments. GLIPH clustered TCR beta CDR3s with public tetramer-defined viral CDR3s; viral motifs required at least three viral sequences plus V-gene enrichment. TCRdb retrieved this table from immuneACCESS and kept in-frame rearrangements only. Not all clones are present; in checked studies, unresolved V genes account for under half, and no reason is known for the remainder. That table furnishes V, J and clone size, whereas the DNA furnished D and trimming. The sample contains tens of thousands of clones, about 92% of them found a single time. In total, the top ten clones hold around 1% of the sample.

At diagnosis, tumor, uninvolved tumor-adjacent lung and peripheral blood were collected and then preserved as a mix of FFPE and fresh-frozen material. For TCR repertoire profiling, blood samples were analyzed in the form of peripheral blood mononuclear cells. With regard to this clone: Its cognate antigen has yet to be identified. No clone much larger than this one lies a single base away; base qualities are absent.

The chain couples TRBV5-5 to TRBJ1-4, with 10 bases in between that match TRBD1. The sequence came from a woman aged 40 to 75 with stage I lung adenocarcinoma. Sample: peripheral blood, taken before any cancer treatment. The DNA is TGTGCCAGCAGCTTCCGGGACAGGGGTGAAAAACTGTTTTTT. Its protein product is CASSFRDRGEKLFF.